These 20 T cell receptor beta chains were sequenced from one sample in a study of shared clonotypes between healthy human individuals. Libraries were prepared by immunoSEQ multiplex PCR; TCRdb keeps only in-frame clonotypes and omits some of them. This table holds around 720,000 clones, around four fifths found once. The sequenced sample consisted of memory CD4+ T cells sorted from blood. Described subset: CD45RA-negative fraction. These receptors were taken from a woman aged 25 to 39 in good health.

This clone was seen a single time. The genes are TRBV19 and TRBJ2-2, with 7 bases identical to TRBD1. The CDR3 contains 15 residues. V was clipped by 1 base and J by 5 bases; unmatched bases: 4. Germline V gene data show CDR1 as LNHDA and CDR2 as SQIVND (reference sequence). DNA for the CDR3: TGTGCCAGTAGTATAGTCCAACAGGGGACCGGGGAGCTGTTTTTT. Amino acids: CASSIVQQGTGELFF.

The V gene is TRBV27, the J gene TRBJ2-7; tentative D call: TRBD1 (6 bases). Trimming pared 6 bases from V and 2 bases from J, leaving 17 bases between. Germline V gene data show CDR1 as MNHEY and CDR2 as SMNVEV (reference sequence). The CDR3 contains 15 residues. The CDR3 DNA sequence: TGTGCCAGCAGCTCCGATAGGACAGCGACCTACGAGCAGTACTTC. The encoded protein is CASSSDRTATYEQYF.

The CDR3 nucleotides read TGTGCCTGGAGTCCCCGGGGGCGTGGGTATAACACTGAAGCTTTCTTT. This sequence encodes CAWSPRGRGYNTEAFF. J is TRBJ1-1 and V is TRBV30; tentative D call: TRBD1 (6 bases). The CDR3 spans 16 residues. The V and J ends lost 2 bases and 2 bases respectively, with 18 bases between them. Germline V gene lookup returns CDR1 GTSNPN and CDR2 SVGIG (reference sequence).

V and J are TRBV30 and TRBJ1-6; the match to TRBD1 covers 8 bases. The CDR3 length is 14 residues. The V gene's germline CDR1 is GTSNPN and CDR2 SVGIG (reference sequence). The V segment lost 3 bases and the J segment 10 bases; nucleotides outside the gene matches: 8. CDR3 coding DNA: TGTGCCTGGAGAGCTACAGGGGGAGGATCACCCCTCCACTTT. Translating it yields CAWRATGGGSPLHF.

The chain couples TRBV11-3 to TRBJ1-1, with D unresolved. The CDR3 is 14 residues long. Germline V gives CDR1 SGHNT, CDR2 YENEEA. V shed 7 bases and J shed 3 bases, with 15 bases lying between them. The chain's CDR3 is CASTELPWDTEAFF. CDR3 bases: TGTGCCAGCACCGAATTGCCGTGGGACACTGAAGCTTTCTTT.

A note on this clone: This same CDR3 is encoded by further DNA sequences in the sample. This chain links TRBV2 with TRBJ1-1; tentative D call: TRBD1 (5 bases). The CDR3 loop spans 12 amino acids. Germline V gene sequence: CDR1 SNHLY, CDR2 FYNNEI. With 3 bases removed from V and 4 bases from J, the gap between germline ends came to 6 bases. The CDR3 DNA is TGTGCCAGCAGTGAGCAGGGCACTGAAGCTTTCTTT. Translation gives CASSEQGTEAFF. Filled out from reference TRBV2 and TRBJ1-1, the complete variable domain reads EPEVTQTPSHQVTQMGQEVILRCVPISNHLYFYWYRQILGQKVEFLVSFYNNEISEKSEIFDDQFSVERPDGSNFTLKIRSTKLEDSAMYFCASSEQGTEAFFGQGTRLTVV.

The V call is TRBV4-1, the J call TRBJ2-7; TRBD2 is a possible D gene (6 bases). The CDR3 runs to 19 residues. The germline CDR1 and CDR2 sequences are MGHRA and YSYEKL. Trimming cost V 0 bases and J 3 bases, with 24 bases left between them. CDR3 amino acids: CASSQDSPFIARDIYEQYF. The CDR3 nucleotides read TGCGCCAGCAGCCAAGATTCCCCTTTTATCGCGCGGGATATCTACGAGCAGTACTTC.

This chain joins TRBV13 and TRBJ2-1; D may be TRBD2 (6 bases). Germline V gene data show CDR1 as PRHDT and CDR2 as FYEKMQ (reference sequence). The CDR3 runs 14 residues. The germline V and J ends were trimmed by 7 bases and 1 base, with 11 bases remaining between them. CDR3 sequence: CASTARGSYNEQFF. The DNA for the CDR3 is TGTGCCAGCACCGCCCGGGGGTCCTACAATGAGCAGTTCTTC.

This rearrangement joins TRBV4-1 to TRBJ1-3, with D hard to call. The germline V gene encodes CDR1 MGHRA and CDR2 YSYEKL. CDR3 length equals 20 residues. V shed 2 bases and J shed 0 bases, with 23 bases lying between them. The CDR3 reads CASSQRAQWEGTNSGNTIYF. The DNA of the CDR3 is TGCGCCAGCAGCCAAAGAGCACAATGGGAGGGAACAAACTCTGGAAACACCATATATTTT.

This sequence joins TRBV10-3 and TRBJ1-3, with TRBD1 as a possible D gene (5 bases). Germline-derived CDR1 and CDR2 are ENHRY and SYGVKD. This CDR3 has 15 residues. V lost 5 bases and J 4 bases, leaving 15 bases between the germline ends. CDR3 protein: CAISNTGSIGNTIYF. CDR3 sequence (DNA): TGTGCCATCAGTAACACAGGAAGCATCGGAAACACCATATATTTT.

This rearrangement joins TRBV5-1 to TRBJ2-5; no reliable D call. The germline CDR1 and CDR2 sequences are SGHRS and YFSETQ. V was pared by 3 bases and J by 5 bases, with 14 bases between. The length of the CDR3 is 14 residues. The CDR3 region is CASSYLVSGETQYF. The CDR3 DNA follows: TGCGCCAGCAGCTACCTAGTCTCCGGGGAGACCCAGTACTTC.

This clone was seen only a few times. V usage is TRBV11-2 and J usage is TRBJ1-5; D remains ambiguous. The V end was cut by 3 bases, the J end by 5 bases, with 8 bases between. The CDR3 sequence is 13 residues long. The germline gives CDR1 SGHAT, CDR2 FQNNGV. Written as DNA, the CDR3 is TGTGCCAGCAGCTTCGCATGGGATCAGCCCCAGCATTTT. It translates to CASSFAWDQPQHF. Supplemented by reference TRBV11-2 and TRBJ1-5, the full variable domain reads EAGVAQSPRYKIIEKRQSVAFWCNPISGHATLYWYQQILGQGPKLLIQFQNNGVVDDSQLPKDRFSAERLKGVDSTLKIQPAKLEDSAVYLCASSFAWDQPQHFGDGTRLSIL.

This clone was observed a single time. The chain carries TRBV11-1 and TRBJ1-2; D call uncertain. The length of the CDR3 is 13 residues. Germline loops: CDR1 SGHAT, CDR2 FQDESV (reference sequence). The V and J ends lost 5 bases and 8 bases respectively, with 15 bases between them. CDR3: CASSHTVSYGYTF. The CDR3 region has the DNA TGTGCCAGCAGCCATACTGTTAGCTACGGCTACACCTTC.

The DNA for the CDR3 is TGTGCCAGCAGCTTGGCTTTCGCGCAGGTGGCTTTCTTT. This codes for CASSLAFAQVAFF. The chain carries TRBV5-5 and TRBJ1-1; D unresolved. Looked up from germline, CDR1 is SGHKS and CDR2 is YYEKEE (reference sequence). The CDR3 has 13 residues. V was cut by 0 bases and J by 11 bases, with 14 bases left in between.

This chain uses TRBV13 with TRBJ2-1; 10 nucleotides line up with TRBD2. The CDR3 totals 16 residues. Unmatched junction bases numbered 8, after V lost 2 bases and J lost 7 bases. Germline CDR1 reads PRHDT; CDR2 reads FYEKMQ (reference sequence). The CDR3 is CASSLLAGAGGNEQFF. CDR3 bases: TGTGCCAGCAGCTTACTAGCGGGAGCCGGGGGGAATGAGCAGTTCTTC. Together with reference TRBV13 and TRBJ2-1, the CDR3 gives the full variable domain: AAGVIQSPRHLIKEKRETATLKCYPIPRHDTVYWYQQGPGQDPQFLISFYEKMQSDKGSIPDRFSAQQFSDYHSELNMSSLELGDSALYFCASSLLAGAGGNEQFFGPGTRLTVL.

The rearrangement links TRBV27 to TRBJ1-2, with 10 bases aligning to TRBD1. Germline trimming cut 8 bases from V and 2 bases from J; bases unmatched to any gene: 8. Germline CDR1 is MNHEY and CDR2 is SMNVEV (reference sequence). The CDR3 sequence is 15 residues long. The CDR3 reads CASASGGQGNYGYTF. CDR3 nucleotides: TGTGCCAGCGCATCTGGGGGACAGGGGAACTATGGCTACACCTTC.

The chain links TRBV7-9 to TRBJ1-1; D is unclear. V shed 7 bases and J shed 0 bases, with 3 bases lying between them. This CDR3 contains 11 residues. Germline V gives CDR1 SEHNR, CDR2 FQNEAQ (reference sequence). As DNA, the CDR3 is TGTGCCAGCAATCTGAACACTGAAGCTTTCTTT. Protein: CASNLNTEAFF.

In this sample, this clone turned up a few times. This chain uses TRBV27 with TRBJ1-6; the match to TRBD1 covers 8 bases. Germline V gene data show CDR1 as MNHEY and CDR2 as SMNVEV (reference sequence). The CDR3 covers 15 residues. V was clipped by 2 bases and J by 10 bases; unmatched bases: 7. The DNA of the CDR3 is TGTGCCAGCAGTTTAGCCCTGGACAGGGTCTCACCCCTCCACTTT. Translation gives CASSLALDRVSPLHF.

As regards this clone: The same CDR3 is also encoded by other DNA sequences in this sample. This sequence joins TRBV19 and TRBJ2-7, with D possibly TRBD1 on 5 matching bases. Trimming removed 3 bases from V and 2 bases from J, with 8 bases in between. Germline assignment: CDR1 LNHDA and CDR2 SQIVND (reference sequence). CDR3 length: 13 amino acids. CDR3 region: CASSIQGPYEQYF. For the CDR3, the DNA is TGTGCCAGTAGTATTCAGGGTCCCTACGAGCAGTACTTC.

This clone has a handful of counts. The chain recombines TRBV19 with TRBJ2-7, with D tentatively TRBD1 (6 bases). This CDR3 is 15 amino acids long. The V gene's germline CDR1 is LNHDA and CDR2 SQIVND (reference sequence). The ends were cut back, 3 bases at V and 3 bases at J, with 15 bases in the middle. The CDR3 protein is CASSIPGTPGYEQYF. The CDR3 DNA is TGTGCCAGTAGTATTCCCGGGACACCCGGCTACGAGCAGTACTTC.